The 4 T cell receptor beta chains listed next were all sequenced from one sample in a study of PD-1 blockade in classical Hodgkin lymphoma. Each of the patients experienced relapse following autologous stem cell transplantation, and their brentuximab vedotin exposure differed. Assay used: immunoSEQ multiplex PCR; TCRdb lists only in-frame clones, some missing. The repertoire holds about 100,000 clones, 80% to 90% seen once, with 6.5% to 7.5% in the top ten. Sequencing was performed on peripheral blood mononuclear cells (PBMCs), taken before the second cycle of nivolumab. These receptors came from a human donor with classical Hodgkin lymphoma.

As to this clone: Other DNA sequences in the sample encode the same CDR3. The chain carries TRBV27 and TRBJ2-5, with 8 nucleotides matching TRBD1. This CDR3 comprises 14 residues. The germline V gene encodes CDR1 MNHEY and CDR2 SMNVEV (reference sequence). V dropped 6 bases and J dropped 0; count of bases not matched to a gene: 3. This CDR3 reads CASSTGGYQETQYF. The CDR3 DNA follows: TGTGCCAGCAGCACAGGGGGGTACCAAGAGACCCAGTACTTC.

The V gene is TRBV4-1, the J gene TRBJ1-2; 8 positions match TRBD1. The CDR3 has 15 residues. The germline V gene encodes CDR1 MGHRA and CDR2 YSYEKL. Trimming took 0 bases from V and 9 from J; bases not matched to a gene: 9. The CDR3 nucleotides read TGCGCCAGCAGCCAAGATTTAGAGGACAGGGCTCGCTACACCTTC. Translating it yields CASSQDLEDRARYTF.

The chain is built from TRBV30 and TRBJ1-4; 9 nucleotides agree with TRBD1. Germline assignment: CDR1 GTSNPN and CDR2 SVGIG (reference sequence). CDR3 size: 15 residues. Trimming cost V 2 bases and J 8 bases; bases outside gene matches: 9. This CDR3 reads CAWSFRGTGREKLFF. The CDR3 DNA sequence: TGTGCCTGGAGTTTCCGCGGGACAGGGAGGGAAAAACTGTTTTTT.

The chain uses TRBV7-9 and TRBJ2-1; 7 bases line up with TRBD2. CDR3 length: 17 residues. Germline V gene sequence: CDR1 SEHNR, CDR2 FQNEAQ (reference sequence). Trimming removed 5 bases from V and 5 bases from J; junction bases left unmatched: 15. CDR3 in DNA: TGTGCCAGCAGCCCCCCAGATAAGCGGGGAATCCACAATGAGCAGTTCTTC. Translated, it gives CASSPPDKRGIHNEQFF.